One and the same sample provided the 5 T cell receptor beta chains below, sequenced in a study of neoadjuvant anti-PD-1 for oral cavity cancer. Noted time point: after neoadjuvant nivolumab, at surgical resection. Profiling relied on immunoSEQ multiplex PCR, and the TCRdb table lists in-frame clones only, not all of them. The table records some 14,000 clones, roughly 74% of them present only once. The sequencing used PBMCs, collected after nivolumab (anti-PD-1) treatment. The origin of the receptors is a person aged 35-79 years with oral cavity squamous cell carcinoma.

This clone was found once. The chain couples TRBV6-1 to TRBJ2-3, with TRBD2 matching over 10 bases. CDR3 length: 15 residues. CDR1 is MNHNS, CDR2 SASEGT, per germline. Losses at the gene ends were 6 bases for V and 4 bases for J; bases not matched to a gene: 7. For the CDR3, the DNA is TGTGCCAGCAGAAGCGGGAGGGCCTCGGCAGATACGCAGTATTTT. This encodes CASRSGRASADTQYF.

J is TRBJ1-2 and V is TRBV27, with a possible D match to TRBD1 (6 bases). Germline lookup yields CDR1 MNHEY and CDR2 SMNVEV (reference sequence). Trimming took off 8 bases at V and 2 bases at J, with 9 bases between the two ends. This CDR3 is 12 amino acids long. DNA for the CDR3: TGTGCCAGCGGAAGGGGGAACTATGGCTACACCTTC. Its translation: CASGRGNYGYTF.

On this clone: The junction does not match germline at one end; this may be a read error. V and J are TRBV13 and TRBJ1-2; 9 bases agree with TRBD1. Germline V gives CDR1 PRHDT, CDR2 FYEKMQ (reference sequence). CDR3 size: 15 residues. CDR3 DNA sequence: TGTGCCAGCAGCCTAGGACAGGGGATCGTTTATGGCTACACCTTC. Protein sequence: CASSLGQGIVYGYTF.

The V and J genes are TRBV6-1 and TRBJ1-1, with a possible D match to TRBD1 (5 bases). This CDR3 comprises 15 residues. Germline CDR1 reads MNHNS; CDR2 reads SASEGT. Trimming took off 2 bases at V and 2 bases at J, with 12 bases between the two ends. The CDR3 bases are TGTGCCAGCAGTGAACGACGACAGACTAACACTGAAGCTTTCTTT. Its protein is CASSERRQTNTEAFF.

V usage is TRBV28 and J usage is TRBJ1-5; D remains ambiguous. The germline V and J ends were trimmed by 8 bases and 3 bases, with 8 bases remaining between them. The CDR3 has 12 amino acids. In germline, CDR1 is MDHEN, CDR2 SYDVKM. CDR3 in amino acids: CASRSPNQPQHF. DNA of the CDR3: TGTGCCAGCCGGTCGCCCAATCAGCCCCAGCATTTT.